The present T cell receptor (beta chain) was sequenced within a study of cytomegalovirus exposure and HLA in healthy donors. Notes on the study in general: A later analysis by the authors found several of the most significant clusters apparently linked to common viral pathogens.

Donors counted as nominally healthy when sampled, yet unrecorded immune exposures were likely. V lost 3 bases to trimming and J lost 7 bases, with 15 bases between them. CDR1 is ENHRY and CDR2 is SYGVKD in the germline V gene. This CDR3 contains 15 residues. Primers: 60 Vbeta forward and 13 Jbeta reverse. Per the original data handling: Later analysis identified 80 million to 85 million unique TCR beta chains, around 10 million shared. Repertoires were generated with immunoSEQ multiplex PCR, while TCRdb's copy carries only in-frame clones and drops some. That table gives V, J and clone size, and the DNA gave D and trimming. This table has about 160,000 clones, around 80% appearing once. In this sample, this clone turned up once. As yet, its antigen is unknown.

This chain joins TRBV10-3 and TRBJ2-2; D is perhaps TRBD1 (6 bases). Material for sequencing was PBMCs. The TCR originated in a man in his forties in good health and CMV-seronegative. DNA for the CDR3: TGTGCCATCAGTGATACAGGGAATAAGGGCGGGGAGCTGTTTTTT. This translates into CAISDTGNKGGELFF.